One and the same sample provided the 18 T cell receptor beta chains below, sequenced in a study of memory CD4+ T cells and cytomegalovirus serostatus. Single viable CD3+CD4+CD8-CD45RO+ cells were sorted as the memory CD4+ T cells. Libraries were prepared by immunoSEQ multiplex PCR; TCRdb keeps only in-frame clonotypes and omits some of them. Among 35,000 to 45,000 clones listed, nearly 80% were seen once. Sequenced input: memory CD4+ T cells from blood. These receptors originate from an adult in good health and CMV-seronegative.

This clone was counted a single time. The chain carries TRBV30 and TRBJ2-7; 11 bases map to TRBD1. Germline CDR1 GTSNPN, CDR2 SVGIG (reference sequence). J gave up 6 bases and V 2 bases, and 9 bases lay outside the gene matches. There are 15 residues in the CDR3. CDR3 residues: CAWSRIRTGGPEQYF. CDR3 coding DNA: TGTGCCTGGAGTCGAATTAGGACAGGGGGCCCCGAGCAGTACTTC.

This rearrangement joins TRBV7-6 to TRBJ2-1; TRBD1 is a possible D gene (5 bases). Trimming shortened V by 3 bases and J by 8 bases, and 17 bases separated the two germline ends. The germline V gene has CDR1 SGHVS and CDR2 FNYEAQ. The CDR3 is 15 residues long. CDR3 in amino acids: CASSFGRLGQDEQFF. CDR3 nucleotide sequence: TGTGCCAGCAGCTTCGGTAGATTGGGGCAGGATGAGCAGTTCTTC.

The J gene is TRBJ1-2, the V gene TRBV5-8, with 10 bases matching TRBD1. The CDR3 contains 14 residues. CDR1 is SGHTS and CDR2 is YDEGEE in the germline V gene. J was trimmed by 6 bases and V by 7 bases; bases with no gene match: 9. CDR3 coding DNA: TGTGCCAGCGGCTCGACAGGGGGCGCGGATGGCTACACCTTC. It yields the protein CASGSTGGADGYTF.

The table lists this clone with a count of one. This chain links TRBV29-1 with TRBJ1-2; D gene unclear. The CDR3 runs to 14 residues. V lost 3 bases and J 2 bases, leaving 13 bases between the germline ends. Germline loops: CDR1 SQVTM, CDR2 ANQGSEA. The CDR3 nucleotides read TGCAGCGTTGAGAGAGGGCAGAGGAACTATGGCTACACCTTC. This sequence encodes CSVERGQRNYGYTF.

V is TRBV13 and J is TRBJ1-6; D ambiguous. Germline CDR1 is PRHDT and CDR2 is FYEKMQ (reference sequence). The V end lost 6 bases, the J end lost 0 bases, and 6 bases lay between the germline ends. The CDR3 totals 14 residues. The CDR3 sequence is CASRHSSYNSPLHF. CDR3 bases: TGTGCCAGCAGGCATAGCTCCTATAATTCACCCCTCCACTTT. The whole variable domain, filled in from reference TRBV13 and TRBJ1-6, reads AAGVIQSPRHLIKEKRETATLKCYPIPRHDTVYWYQQGPGQDPQFLISFYEKMQSDKGSIPDRFSAQQFSDYHSELNMSSLELGDSALYFCASRHSSYNSPLHFGNGTRLTVT.

CDR3 DNA sequence: TGTGCCAGCAGCTTGAAATCGACGAGGTATACTGAAGCTTTCTTT. It translates to CASSLKSTRYTEAFF. The chain links TRBV5-4 to TRBJ1-1; D gene unclear. This CDR3 has 15 residues. Germline V gene sequence: CDR1 SGHNT, CDR2 YYREEE (reference sequence). Trimming took off 1 base at V and 5 bases at J, with 15 bases between the two ends.

This chain connects TRBV27 to TRBJ1-1, with TRBD1 matching 10 bases. With 6 bases clipped from V and 1 base from J, the junction kept 11 bases outside the gene matches. Looked up from germline, CDR1 is MNHEY and CDR2 is SMNVEV (reference sequence). This CDR3 is 17 amino acids long. The chain's CDR3 is CASSRGGQGFRNTEAFF. In DNA, the CDR3 is TGTGCCAGCAGCCGCGGGGGACAGGGGTTTAGGAACACTGAAGCTTTCTTT.

This clone was recorded a few times. The gene calls are TRBV11-2 and TRBJ2-7; weak D call: TRBD2 (5 bases). Trimming cost V 1 base and J 6 bases, with 13 bases left between them. The CDR3 is 14 amino acids. The germline CDR1 and CDR2 sequences are SGHAT and FQNNGV. The CDR3 DNA is TGTGCCAGCAGCTTAGTGGGGTCTAGCACCGAGCAGTACTTC. Encoded protein: CASSLVGSSTEQYF.

This clone was recorded a few times. This chain connects TRBV7-3 to TRBJ2-7; 9 nucleotides match TRBD2. With 6 bases clipped from V and 3 bases from J, the junction kept 9 bases outside the gene matches. The germline V gene has CDR1 SGHTA and CDR2 FQGTGA. The CDR3 runs to 15 residues. The CDR3 loop reads CASSPSGGPLYEQYF. The CDR3 nucleotides are TGTGCCAGCAGTCCGAGCGGGGGGCCCCTCTACGAGCAGTACTTC. Supplemented by reference TRBV7-3 and TRBJ2-7, the full variable domain reads GAGVSQTPSNKVTEKGKYVELRCDPISGHTALYWYRQSLGQGPEFLIYFQGTGAADDSGLPNDRFFAVRPEGSVSTLKIQRTERGDSAVYLCASSPSGGPLYEQYFGPGTRLTVT.

The chain combines TRBV6-1 with TRBJ2-7; no reliable D call. The CDR3 has 13 residues. Trimming removed 3 bases at V and 2 bases at J, with 8 bases between. Germline loops: CDR1 MNHNS, CDR2 SASEGT. CDR3 coding DNA: TGTGCCAGCAGTGAGAGAAATACCTACGAGCAGTACTTC. Residues: CASSERNTYEQYF.

This chain connects TRBV6-6 to TRBJ2-1; D is uncertain. V dropped 2 bases and J dropped 6 bases, with 2 bases sitting between them. The CDR3 covers 11 residues. Germline assignment: CDR1 MNHNY and CDR2 SVGAGI (reference sequence). CDR3 DNA: TGTGCCAGCAGTTACATCAATGAGCAGTTCTTC. Its translation: CASSYINEQFF.

The chain employs TRBV5-1 and TRBJ2-6; no definite D call. This CDR3 spans 15 amino acids. Trimming took 1 base from V and 2 from J, leaving 7 bases between them. The germline V gene has CDR1 SGHRS and CDR2 YFSETQ. CDR3 bases: TGCGCCAGCAGCTTGATGACCGCTGGGGCCAACGTCCTGACTTTC. It translates to CASSLMTAGANVLTF.

The chain recombines TRBV2 with TRBJ1-4; D uncertain. The CDR3 extends over 14 amino acids. CDR1 and CDR2 (germline): SNHLY, FYNNEI. V lost 4 bases to trimming and J lost 3 bases, with 9 bases between them. This chain's CDR3 is CASSGGSANEKLFF. The CDR3 DNA follows: TGTGCCAGCAGTGGGGGTTCAGCTAATGAAAAACTGTTTTTT.

This clone was seen only a few times. This chain joins TRBV27 and TRBJ1-2, with 8 bases fitting TRBD1. The germline gives CDR1 MNHEY, CDR2 SMNVEV (reference sequence). The ends lost 6 bases at V and 0 bases at J; junction bases unmatched: 18. The CDR3 has 19 amino acids. DNA of the CDR3: TGTGCCAGCAGGCCACTCGGACAGGGAAGGTTACAAACTAACTATGGCTACACCTTC. Translated, it gives CASRPLGQGRLQTNYGYTF.

The rearrangement uses TRBV10-3 and TRBJ2-3, with a weak D call TRBD1 (6 bases). The CDR3 loop spans 15 amino acids. Germline CDR1 reads ENHRY; CDR2 reads SYGVKD. V lost 7 bases and J 5 bases, leaving 19 bases between the germline ends. CDR3 nucleotides: TGTGCCATCAATGCCGGCAACTCACAGGGAGATACGCAGTATTTT. Translated: CAINAGNSQGDTQYF.

DNA for the CDR3: TGTGCCAGCTCACGGGACAGGGGGGGGCAGCCCCAGCATTTT. It codes for CASSRDRGGQPQHF. The chain couples TRBV18 to TRBJ1-5; 11 bases agree with TRBD1. The ends lost 4 bases at V and 7 bases at J; junction bases unmatched: 3. The CDR3 contains 14 residues. Germline V CDR1 and CDR2: KGHSH, LQKENI.

CDR3 amino acids: CASSLARDITEAFF. CDR3 DNA sequence: TGTGCCAGCAGCTTAGCGAGGGACATAACTGAAGCTTTCTTT. The genes are TRBV7-2 and TRBJ1-1; a possible D gene is TRBD1 (6 bases). V shed 0 bases and J shed 5 bases, with 10 bases lying between them. The CDR3 contains 14 residues. The V gene's germline CDR1 is SGHTA and CDR2 FQGNSA.

Here the CDR3 DNA reads TGTGCCAGCAGCTTGAAGATAGCAGGCGAGGAAAAACTGTTTTTT. Translating it yields CASSLKIAGEEKLFF. V gene TRBV5-4 combines with J gene TRBJ1-4; D unresolved. From germline, CDR1 is SGHNT and CDR2 YYREEE (reference sequence). V was trimmed by 1 base and J by 8 bases, leaving 15 bases between them. The CDR3 length is 15 residues.